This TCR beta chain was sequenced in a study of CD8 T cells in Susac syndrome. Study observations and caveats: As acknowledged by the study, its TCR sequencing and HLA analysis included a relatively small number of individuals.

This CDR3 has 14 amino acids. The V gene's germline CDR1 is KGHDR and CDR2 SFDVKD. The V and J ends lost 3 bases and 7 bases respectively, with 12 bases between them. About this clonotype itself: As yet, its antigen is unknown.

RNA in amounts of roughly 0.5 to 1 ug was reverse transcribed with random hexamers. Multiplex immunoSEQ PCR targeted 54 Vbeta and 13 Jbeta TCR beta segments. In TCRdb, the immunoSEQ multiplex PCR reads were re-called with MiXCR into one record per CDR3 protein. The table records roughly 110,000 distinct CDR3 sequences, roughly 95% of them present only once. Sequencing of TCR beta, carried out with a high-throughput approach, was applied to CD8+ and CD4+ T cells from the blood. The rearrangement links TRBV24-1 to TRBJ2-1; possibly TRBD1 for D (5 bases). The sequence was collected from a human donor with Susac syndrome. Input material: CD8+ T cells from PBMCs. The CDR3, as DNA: TGTGCCACCAGTGATACCGGCAGGGTTAATGAGCAGTTCTTC. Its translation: CATSDTGRVNEQFF.